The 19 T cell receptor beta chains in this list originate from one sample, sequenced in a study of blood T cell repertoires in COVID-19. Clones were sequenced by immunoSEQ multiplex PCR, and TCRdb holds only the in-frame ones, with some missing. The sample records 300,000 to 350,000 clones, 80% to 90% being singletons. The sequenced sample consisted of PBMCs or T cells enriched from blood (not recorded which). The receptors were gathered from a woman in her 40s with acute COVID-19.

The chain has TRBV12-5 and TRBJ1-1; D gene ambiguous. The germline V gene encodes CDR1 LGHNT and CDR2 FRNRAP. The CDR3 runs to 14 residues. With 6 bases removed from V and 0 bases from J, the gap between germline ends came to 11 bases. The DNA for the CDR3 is TGTGCTAGTGGCCTAAGCCCCATGAACACTGAAGCTTTCTTT. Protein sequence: CASGLSPMNTEAFF.

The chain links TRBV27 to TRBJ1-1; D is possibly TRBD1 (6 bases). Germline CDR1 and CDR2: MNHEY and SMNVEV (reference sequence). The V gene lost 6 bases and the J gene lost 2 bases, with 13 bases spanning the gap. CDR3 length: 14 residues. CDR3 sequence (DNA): TGTGCCAGCAGACTTGACAGGACTAACACTGAAGCTTTCTTT. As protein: CASRLDRTNTEAFF.

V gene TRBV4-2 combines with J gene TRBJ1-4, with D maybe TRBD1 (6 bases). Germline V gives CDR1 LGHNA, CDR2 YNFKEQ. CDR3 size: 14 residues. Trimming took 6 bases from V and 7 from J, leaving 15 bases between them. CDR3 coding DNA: TGTGCCAGCAGAGGCAGGGGATCCGCTGAAAAACTGTTTTTT. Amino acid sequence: CASRGRGSAEKLFF.

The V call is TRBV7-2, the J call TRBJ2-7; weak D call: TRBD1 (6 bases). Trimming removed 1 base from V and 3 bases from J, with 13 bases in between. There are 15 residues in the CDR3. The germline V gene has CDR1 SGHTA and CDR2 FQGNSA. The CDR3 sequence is CASSLGTVLVYEQYF. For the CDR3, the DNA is TGTGCCAGCAGCTTAGGGACAGTACTTGTCTACGAGCAGTACTTC.

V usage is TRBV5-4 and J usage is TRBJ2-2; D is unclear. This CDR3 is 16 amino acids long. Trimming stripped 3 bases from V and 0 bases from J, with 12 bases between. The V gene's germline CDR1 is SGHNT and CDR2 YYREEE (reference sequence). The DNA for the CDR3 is TGTGCCAGCAGCTCTATCCACCAATCGAACACCGGGGAGCTGTTTTTT. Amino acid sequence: CASSSIHQSNTGELFF.

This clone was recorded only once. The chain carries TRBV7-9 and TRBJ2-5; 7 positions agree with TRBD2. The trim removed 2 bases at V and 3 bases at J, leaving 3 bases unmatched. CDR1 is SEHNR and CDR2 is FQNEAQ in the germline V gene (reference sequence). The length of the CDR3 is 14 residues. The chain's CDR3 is CASSLFGTKETQYF. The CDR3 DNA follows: TGTGCCAGCAGCTTATTCGGGACTAAAGAGACCCAGTACTTC.

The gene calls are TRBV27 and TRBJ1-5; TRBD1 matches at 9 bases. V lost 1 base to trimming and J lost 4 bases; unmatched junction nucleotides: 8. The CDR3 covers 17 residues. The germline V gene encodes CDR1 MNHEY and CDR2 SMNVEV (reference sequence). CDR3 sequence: CASSLLGGQGGNQPQHF. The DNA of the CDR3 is TGTGCCAGCAGTTTATTGGGGGGACAGGGAGGAAATCAGCCCCAGCATTTT.

The CDR3, as DNA: TGTGCCATCAGTGAGTCGTTTGGGGGCGACCAGCCCCAGCATTTT. This encodes CAISESFGGDQPQHF. The chain recombines TRBV10-3 with TRBJ1-5, with a weak D call TRBD1 (6 bases). V lost 0 bases to trimming and J lost 7 bases, with 13 bases between them. In germline, CDR1 is ENHRY, CDR2 SYGVKD. The length of the CDR3 is 15 residues.

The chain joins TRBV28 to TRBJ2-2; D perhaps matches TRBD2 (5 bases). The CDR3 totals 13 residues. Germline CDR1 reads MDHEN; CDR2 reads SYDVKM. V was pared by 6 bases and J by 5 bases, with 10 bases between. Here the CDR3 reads CASSTRLTGELFF. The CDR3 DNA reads TGTGCCAGCAGCACTAGGTTAACCGGGGAGCTGTTTTTT.

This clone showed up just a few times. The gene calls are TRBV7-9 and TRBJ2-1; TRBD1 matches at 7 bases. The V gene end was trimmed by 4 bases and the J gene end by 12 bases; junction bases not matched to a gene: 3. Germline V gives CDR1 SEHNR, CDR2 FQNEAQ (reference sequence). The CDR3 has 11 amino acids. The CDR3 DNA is TGTGCCAGCAGCTCGGGACAGCTGCAGTTCTTC. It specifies CASSSGQLQFF.

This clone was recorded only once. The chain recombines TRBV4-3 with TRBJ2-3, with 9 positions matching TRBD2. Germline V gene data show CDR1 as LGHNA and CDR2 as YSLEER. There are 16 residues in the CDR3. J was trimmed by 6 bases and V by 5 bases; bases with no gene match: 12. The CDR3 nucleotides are TGCGCCAGCAGCTCAGCCGGGGCGGGGGGGTCGGATACGCAGTATTTT. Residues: CASSSAGAGGSDTQYF.

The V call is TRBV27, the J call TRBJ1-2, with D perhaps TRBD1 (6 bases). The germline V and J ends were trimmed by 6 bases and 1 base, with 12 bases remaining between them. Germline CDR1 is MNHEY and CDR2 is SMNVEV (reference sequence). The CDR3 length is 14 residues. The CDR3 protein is CASRRGGLNYGYTF. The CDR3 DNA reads TGTGCCAGCAGGAGGGGGGGGCTTAACTATGGCTACACCTTC.

CDR3: CASSPRAQGSNQPQHF. CDR3 in DNA: TGTGCCAGCTCACCCCGGGCGCAGGGAAGCAATCAGCCCCAGCATTTT. This chain links TRBV18 with TRBJ1-5; D may be TRBD1 (5 bases). In germline, CDR1 is KGHSH, CDR2 LQKENI. This CDR3 is 16 amino acids long. The V and J ends lost 3 bases and 1 base respectively, with 13 bases between them.

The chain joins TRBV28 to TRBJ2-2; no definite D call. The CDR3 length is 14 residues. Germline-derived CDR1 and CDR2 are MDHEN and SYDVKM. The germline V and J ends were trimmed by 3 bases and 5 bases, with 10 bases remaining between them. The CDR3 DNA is TGTGCCAGCAGTTTCCATGGCCGTACCGGGGAGCTGTTTTTT. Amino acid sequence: CASSFHGRTGELFF.

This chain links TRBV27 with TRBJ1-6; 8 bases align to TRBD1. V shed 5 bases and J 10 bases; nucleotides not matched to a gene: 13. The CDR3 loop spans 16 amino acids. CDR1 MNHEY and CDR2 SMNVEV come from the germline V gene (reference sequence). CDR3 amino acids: CASSPGTGTLPSPLHF. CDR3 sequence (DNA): TGTGCCAGCAGTCCGGGGACAGGAACTTTACCGTCACCCCTCCACTTT.

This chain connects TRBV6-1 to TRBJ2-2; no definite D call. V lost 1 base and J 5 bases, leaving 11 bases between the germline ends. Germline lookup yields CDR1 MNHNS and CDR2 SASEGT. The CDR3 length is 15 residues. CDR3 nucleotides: TGTGCCAGCAGTGAAGGGCTAGTTGCTACCGGGGAGCTGTTTTTT. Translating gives CASSEGLVATGELFF.

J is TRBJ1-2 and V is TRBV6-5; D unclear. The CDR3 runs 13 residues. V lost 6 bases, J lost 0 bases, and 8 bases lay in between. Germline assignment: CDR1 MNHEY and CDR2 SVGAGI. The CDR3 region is CASRLDSNYGYTF. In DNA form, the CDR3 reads TGTGCCAGCAGGTTGGACTCTAACTATGGCTACACCTTC.

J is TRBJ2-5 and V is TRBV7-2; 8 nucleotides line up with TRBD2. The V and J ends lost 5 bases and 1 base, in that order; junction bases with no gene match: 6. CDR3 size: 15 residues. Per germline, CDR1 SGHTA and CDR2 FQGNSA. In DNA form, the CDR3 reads TGTGCCAGCAGCCGGGGGGGGAGAGGCCAAGAGACCCAGTACTTC. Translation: CASSRGGRGQETQYF.

CDR3: CASTPIPGLAVYNEQFF. The CDR3 DNA reads as TGTGCCAGCACCCCAATCCCGGGACTAGCGGTATACAATGAGCAGTTCTTC. The chain combines TRBV28 with TRBJ2-1, with 11 bases lining up with TRBD2. The CDR3 has 17 residues. J gave up 4 bases and V 7 bases, and 12 bases lay outside the gene matches. Germline V CDR1 and CDR2: MDHEN, SYDVKM.